This T cell receptor beta chain was sequenced for a study of patients and donors after allogeneic stem cell transplantation (dated by TCRdb to 2018 to 2021). The CDR3 numbers 17 residues from cysteine through phenylalanine. Only the CDR3 DNA stays, 51 bases, in frame from base 1. CDR1 is given as LGHDT and CDR2 as YNNKEL, both from the germline V gene (reference sequence). Trimming takes 3 bases off V and 1 base off J; junction bases not matched to a gene: 5. Library generation was performed with RT-PCR. Sequencing took place on a NextSeq 550. TCRdb reprocessing: public reads trimmed at Q25 with fastp, clones called with MiXCR, in-frame beta chains kept. Rows matching on CDR3 protein sequence are summarized as one entry with the most common DNA and genes. This sample is represented by more than 850,000 distinct CDR3 sequences; about 20% of them were singletons. The ten largest clones add up to around 6% of the sample.

Notes on this clonotype: The antigen this receptor binds is unknown. No quality values exist for individual bases; no much larger clone is one base distant.

The receptor was derived from a human donor who was either an allogeneic HSCT recipient or a stem cell or donor lymphocyte infusion donor (not recorded which). It is not recorded whose cells these are; they may come from a transplant donor. Material for sequencing was blood, either unsorted or a sorted T cell fraction (not recorded which). In this chain, TRBV3-1 is recombined with TRBJ2-3, and TRBD2 matches 12 of the central bases. The CDR3 protein sequence reads: CASSQSRTSGGTDTQYF. The sequenced DNA: TGTGCCAGCAGCCAGTCCCGGACTAGCGGGGGCACAGATACGCAGTATTTT.